Following are 3 T cell receptor beta chains from one sample sequenced in a study of early T cells in non-severe SARS-CoV-2 infection. Via MiXCR, TCRdb re-called the 5' RACE reads, giving one row per CDR3 protein. Among some 42,000 distinct CDR3 sequences listed, about 6% were seen once. Sequenced material: whole blood, taken at baseline. The receptor source for this set is an adult who was a healthcare worker with PCR-confirmed SARS-CoV-2 infection or an uninfected control (not recorded which).

Many counts were recorded for this clonotype. This chain links TRBV27 with TRBJ2-2; 7 bases map to TRBD2. Germline CDR1 and CDR2: MNHEY and SMNVEV (reference sequence). Trimming removed 2 bases from V and 3 bases from J; junction bases left unmatched: 3. The CDR3 spans 15 residues. The CDR3 spells CASSLVGRYTGELFF. The DNA of the CDR3 is TGTGCCAGCAGTTTAGTCGGGAGGTACACCGGGGAGCTGTTTTTT.

At least ten counts were recorded for this clonotype. J is TRBJ1-2 and V is TRBV11-1; D perhaps matches TRBD1 (6 bases). This CDR3 comprises 16 residues. Trimming cost V 5 bases and J 2 bases, with 18 bases left between them. Per the germline V gene, CDR1 is SGHAT and CDR2 is FQDESV (reference sequence). The CDR3 protein is CASSPRQYGGNYGYTF. The CDR3 region has the DNA TGTGCCAGCAGCCCTCGGCAATACGGGGGCAACTATGGCTACACCTTC.

The V and J genes are TRBV9 and TRBJ2-2; D may correspond to TRBD1 or TRBD2 (5 bases each). The ends were cut back, 4 bases at V and 4 bases at J, with 17 bases in the middle. Germline CDR1 and CDR2: SGDLS and YYNGEE. The CDR3 sequence is 16 residues long. In DNA, the CDR3 is TGTGCCAGCAGCTCCCCCGGGACGGAGTTCACCGGGGAGCTGTTTTTT. It specifies CASSSPGTEFTGELFF.